This record concerns one T cell receptor (beta chain) sequence. The antigen is unknown. This sample is part of a study of OX40 agonist ivuxolimab in advanced cancers. Study-level results: Mean expanded clone counts were higher in CD8+ than CD4+ T cells. Certain nonresponders likewise exhibited a low normalized T-cell clonal expansion.

V lost 0 bases and J 0 bases, leaving 6 bases between the germline ends. This CDR3 has 14 amino acids. CDR1 and CDR2 from the germline V gene are SGHDT and YYEEEE. Produced via immunoSEQ multiplex PCR; TCRdb's table is partial and in-frame only. The data hold roughly 54,000 clones, with just under 85% observed a single time. This clonotype originated in an adult with an advanced solid tumor such as melanoma, head and neck, liver or kidney cancer. The chain is built from TRBV5-6 and TRBJ1-1; D is undetermined. Sequenced material: CD4+ or CD8+ T cells sorted from blood, taken in a trial of the OX40 agonist ivuxolimab. The DNA of the CDR3 is TGTGCCAGCAGCTTGGCCTTGGTGAACACTGAAGCTTTCTTT. Translating gives CASSLALVNTEAFF.